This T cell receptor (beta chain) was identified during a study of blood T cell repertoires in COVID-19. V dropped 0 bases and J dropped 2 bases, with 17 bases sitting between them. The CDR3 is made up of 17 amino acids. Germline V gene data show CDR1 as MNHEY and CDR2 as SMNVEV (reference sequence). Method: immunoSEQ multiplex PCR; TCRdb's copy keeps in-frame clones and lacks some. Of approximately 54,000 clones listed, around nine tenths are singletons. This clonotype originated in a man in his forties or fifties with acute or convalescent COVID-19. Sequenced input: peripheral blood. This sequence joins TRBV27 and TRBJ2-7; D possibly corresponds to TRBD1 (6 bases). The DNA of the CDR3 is TGTGCCAGCAGTTTATCGGTGGGGCAGGGGCCCCCCTACGAGCAGTACTTC. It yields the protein CASSLSVGQGPPYEQYF.